This TCR beta chain was captured in a study of blood T cell repertoires in COVID-19. Study summary: T cells, B-cell-depleted T cells, or PBMCs provided the cDNA or gDNA that served as material.

The CDR3 extends over 16 amino acids. Per the study methods: By means of reference gene primer amplification, nucleated cell counts were estimated. Here immunoSEQ multiplex PCR was the method, and the copy in TCRdb shows in-frame clones only, minus some. The DNA was the basis for D and trimming; V, J and clone size are from that table. The data show about 120,000 clones, more than 70% seen once. The receptor was isolated from a man in his sixties with acute or convalescent COVID-19. The sample was peripheral blood. The rearrangement uses TRBV21-1 and TRBJ2-2; the table's D call of TRBD2 was not tested on the DNA. TRBV21-1 is a pseudogene locus. CDR3 DNA: TGTGCCAGCAGCACCACTGAGGGTCGAAACACCGGGGAGCTGTTTTTT. Translation gives CASSTTEGRNTGELFF.